This TCR beta chain derives from a study of human T cells and chemical hapten exposure. Findings and limits, study-wide: Each of the donors had alopecia, so their immune responses may not resemble those of healthy people. Clustering by CDR3 similarity yielded significantly more large clusters from expanded TCRs than controls. Sensitization with DPC brought no change to TCRs above 1 in 1000 in frequency.

TCRdb re-called the RACE reads through MiXCR, storing one row per CDR3 protein. The sample lists under 85,000 distinct CDR3 sequences, 10% occurring once. Sample time point: patch test 2, 6 weeks after DPC sensitization. Treatment: therapeutic diphenylcyclopropenone sensitization with weekly scalp DPC. Note on this clonotype: Its target is not known.

This clonotype was obtained from a woman aged 45-60 years with alopecia areata. Some clones in this sample may be carry-over from other donors' samples. The material sequenced was whole blood, taken in connection with sensitization to the hapten diphenylcyclopropenone (DPC).

In DNA form, the CDR3 reads TGTGCCAGCAGTAACAGGGTTAATGGGGCCAACGTCCTGACTTTC. Translation gives CASSNRVNGANVLTF. The J gene is TRBJ2-6, the V gene TRBV27; the D gene is possibly TRBD1 (6 bases). V was trimmed by 5 bases and J by 3 bases, leaving 11 bases between them. The CDR3 has 15 residues. Germline V CDR1 and CDR2: MNHEY, SMNVEV (reference sequence).